This TCR beta chain is from a study of neurological immune-mediated disorders. A remark on this clonotype: Its specificity is unknown. A junction end diverges from the germline sequence, so it may reflect a read error.

The study's findings and limits: Patients with HTLV-1-associated myelopathy had the highest level of TCR clonal expansion, whereas patients with multiple sclerosis had the lowest level, falling beneath the level found in healthy controls.

Germline assignment: CDR1 MNHNY and CDR2 SVGAGI (reference sequence). This CDR3 comprises 16 residues. A single record per CDR3 protein comes from TCRdb applying MiXCR to the 5' RACE reads. The table lists under 80,000 distinct CDR3 sequences, about 9.4% of them singletons. Sequencing input: PBMCs. This chain connects TRBV6-6 to TRBJ2-6; D remains unclear. The clonotype originates from a man aged 45-65 years in good health. In nucleotides, the CDR3 is TGTGCCAGCTCCCCCGGGCAGTCCTCTAGGGCCAACGTCCTGACTTTC. It yields the protein CASSPGQSSRANVLTF.